The 27 T cell receptor beta chains below were found in one sample sequenced in a study of Graves' ophthalmopathy and Graves' hyperthyroidism. The authors amplified TCR beta CDR3 regions from RNA transcripts. The first round was an RT-PCR with HTBI primers, and the second round was a multiplex PCR. MiXCR, applied by TCRdb to the multiplex PCR reads, yields one record per CDR3 protein. The data hold 150,000 to 200,000 distinct CDR3 sequences, with roughly 36% observed a single time. The sequenced material came from peripheral blood. Receptors originate from a man younger than 40 with Graves' ophthalmopathy.

In this sample, this clonotype turned up many times. The chain employs TRBV13 and TRBJ2-7, with 10 bases that match TRBD2. Germline CDR1 is PRHDT and CDR2 is FYEKMQ (reference sequence). The V gene end was trimmed by 2 bases and the J gene end by 3 bases; junction bases not matched to a gene: 4. The CDR3 sequence is 15 residues long. As DNA, the CDR3 is TGTGCCAGCAGCTTAAGGACTAGCGGACACTACGAGCAGTACTTC. Its protein product is CASSLRTSGHYEQYF.

This clonotype was observed many times. This chain connects TRBV7-8 to TRBJ2-7; maybe TRBD2 (5 bases). Germline CDR1 SGHVS, CDR2 FQNEAQ. The CDR3 runs to 12 residues. Trimming left V 11 bases short and J 0 bases short, with 11 bases between. Here the CDR3 reads CAAGLSSYEQYF. In DNA, the CDR3 is TGTGCCGCGGGCCTGAGCTCCTACGAGCAGTACTTC.

In this sample, this clonotype turned up many times. The chain is built from TRBV20-1 and TRBJ1-1, with 7 bases fitting TRBD1. Germline CDR1 and CDR2: DFQATT and SNEGSKA (reference sequence). J lost 4 bases, V lost 2 bases, and 7 bases had no gene match. This CDR3 is built from 14 residues. The CDR3 loop is CSARTPGGFTEAFF. The CDR3 DNA is TGCAGTGCTAGAACCCCAGGGGGGTTCACTGAAGCTTTCTTT.

This clonotype was seen repeatedly, ten times or more. This chain links TRBV28 with TRBJ2-7, with 12 positions matching TRBD1. Germline CDR1 reads MDHEN; CDR2 reads SYDVKM. The trim removed 7 bases at V and 6 bases at J, leaving 7 bases unmatched. The length of the CDR3 is 14 residues. In DNA, the CDR3 is TGTGCCAGCACAGGGACAGGGGGCAAGAGCGAGCAGTACTTC. Amino acid sequence: CASTGTGGKSEQYF.

This rearrangement joins TRBV28 to TRBJ2-7; the D is unclear. Looked up from germline, CDR1 is MDHEN and CDR2 is SYDVKM. There are 11 residues in the CDR3. Trimming pared 2 bases from V and 6 bases from J, leaving 5 bases between. This CDR3 reads CASSLMSEQYF. In DNA form, the CDR3 reads TGTGCCAGCAGTTTAATGAGCGAGCAGTACTTC.

This clonotype was seen many times. The CDR3 spells CASSLGLGGTEAFF. The DNA of the CDR3 is TGTGCCAGCAGCTTAGGGCTCGGGGGCACTGAAGCTTTCTTT. This chain connects TRBV7-2 to TRBJ1-1, with D perhaps matching TRBD1 (5 bases). Germline V CDR1 and CDR2: SGHTA, FQGNSA. V was trimmed by 1 base and J by 4 bases, leaving 10 bases between them. This CDR3 has 14 amino acids.

Ten or more counts support this clonotype. Likely a read error: the CDR3 ends without its conserved phenylalanine or tryptophan. It is unclear where the CDR3 begins or ends on the DNA, so no DNA is shown, and the CDR3 is as TCRdb lists it. The CDR3 here is CATLRGGALLWS. The chain couples TRBV6-1 to TRBJ1-1. The CDR3 spans 12 amino acids, including both terminal residues. CDR1 is MNHNS, CDR2 SASEGT, per germline.

This clonotype was observed many times. The junction differs from germline at one of its ends, possibly a read error. This chain uses TRBV18 with TRBJ1-3, with no clear D. CDR3 size: 16 residues. Germline V lookup: CDR1 KGHSH, CDR2 LQKENI. As DNA, the CDR3 is TGTGCCAGCTCACCAAACGGGTTAGCGGCTGGAAACACCATATGTTTT. This codes for CASSPNGLAAGNTICF.

At least ten counts were recorded for this clonotype. This sequence joins TRBV20-1 and TRBJ2-7; 9 positions agree with TRBD2. The CDR3 consists of 16 residues. V lost 0 bases, J lost 9 bases, and 15 bases stayed unmatched. From germline, CDR1 is DFQATT and CDR2 SNEGSKA (reference sequence). This CDR3 reads CSARDGRAGGEGRQYF. The CDR3 region has the DNA TGCAGTGCTAGAGATGGACGAGCGGGAGGTGAGGGAAGGCAGTACTTC.

The rearrangement uses TRBV28 and TRBJ2-6; D possibly corresponds to TRBD2 (7 bases). Germline V gene sequence: CDR1 MDHEN, CDR2 SYDVKM. Trimming stripped 2 bases from V and 0 bases from J, with 11 bases between. This CDR3 has 17 residues. The chain's CDR3 is CASSLAGEGSGANVLTF. CDR3 DNA sequence: TGTGCCAGCAGTTTAGCAGGGGAGGGCTCTGGGGCCAACGTCCTGACTTTC.

CDR3 nucleotide sequence: TGCGCCAGCAGAAGGGCCCTATGGGAGACCCAGTACTTC. Amino acids: CASRRALWETQYF. The chain links TRBV4-1 to TRBJ2-5; D is uncertain. Trimming stripped 6 bases from V and 5 bases from J, with 13 bases between. Germline lookup yields CDR1 MGHRA and CDR2 YSYEKL. This CDR3 region has 13 residues.

The sample holds many counts of this clonotype. V is TRBV30 and J is TRBJ2-5, with TRBD1 as a possible D gene (6 bases). The CDR3 covers 16 residues. V lost 4 bases to trimming and J lost 5 bases, with 23 bases between them. CDR1 GTSNPN and CDR2 SVGIG come from the germline V gene (reference sequence). The CDR3 region has the DNA TGTGCCTGGACCTTGGGACATTCGTCCCTTTTTGAGACCCAGTACTTC. Translated: CAWTLGHSSLFETQYF. The full variable domain, rest sourced from reference TRBV30 and TRBJ2-5, is SQTIHQWPATLVQPVGSPLSLECTVEGTSNPNLYWYRQAAGRGLQLLFYSVGIGQISSEVPQNLSASRPQDRQFILSSKKLLLSDSGFYLCAWTLGHSSLFETQYFGPGTRLLVL.

This clonotype was seen at least ten times. The chain uses TRBV7-6 and TRBJ2-7, with 8 bases that match TRBD1. The V gene's germline CDR1 is SGHVS and CDR2 FNYEAQ. The CDR3 totals 17 residues. V dropped 2 bases and J dropped 0; count of bases not matched to a gene: 9. The CDR3 spells CASSLSPSTGASYEQYF. The CDR3 coding sequence is TGTGCCAGCAGCTTATCGCCCTCGACAGGGGCCTCCTACGAGCAGTACTTC.

In this sample, this clonotype turned up many times. This chain joins TRBV18 and TRBJ1-5, with unresolved D. V was shortened by 2 bases and J by 5 bases, with 7 bases between the two germline ends. Germline V gene data show CDR1 as KGHSH and CDR2 as LQKENI. The length of the CDR3 is 13 residues. DNA of the CDR3: TGTGCCAGCTCACCAGGTCTGGATCAGCCCCAGCATTTT. Translation gives CASSPGLDQPQHF.

The V call is TRBV6-5, the J call TRBJ2-7; 12 bases are shared with TRBD1. The CDR3 extends over 16 amino acids. Trimming at V came to 0 bases and at J to 6 bases, leaving 6 bases not matched to a gene. The germline V gene has CDR1 MNHEY and CDR2 SVGAGI. CDR3 sequence (DNA): TGTGCCAGCAGTTACTCGTTGGGACAGGGGGCTCTCGAGCAGTACTTC. It specifies CASSYSLGQGALEQYF.

The sample holds many counts of this clonotype. The chain joins TRBV20-1 to TRBJ1-1, with D perhaps TRBD1 (6 bases). The CDR3 covers 15 residues. CDR1 and CDR2 (germline): DFQATT, SNEGSKA (reference sequence). V was pared by 5 bases and J by 3 bases, with 19 bases between. CDR3 amino acids: CSARPVGGGDTEAFF. The CDR3 bases are TGCAGTGCTCGACCTGTGGGAGGGGGAGACACTGAAGCTTTCTTT.

This clonotype was counted many times. The gene calls are TRBV4-2 and TRBJ1-3, with D maybe TRBD1 (6 bases). The V end was cut by 3 bases, the J end by 0 bases, with 15 bases between. Germline V lookup: CDR1 LGHNA, CDR2 YNFKEQ. CDR3 length: 17 residues. This CDR3 reads CASSQTHGGNSGNTIYF. The CDR3 coding sequence is TGTGCCAGCAGCCAGACTCACGGGGGCAACTCTGGAAACACCATATATTTT.

The J gene is TRBJ2-4, the V gene TRBV28; 9 bases align to TRBD2. V lost 0 bases, J lost 1 base, and 4 bases stayed unmatched. This CDR3 region has 17 residues. Germline lookup yields CDR1 MDHEN and CDR2 SYDVKM. CDR3 region: CASSLWASGEAKNIQYF. In nucleotides, the CDR3 is TGTGCCAGCAGTTTATGGGCTAGCGGGGAGGCCAAAAACATTCAGTACTTC.

This clonotype was seen many times. The CDR3 DNA follows: TGTGCCAGCAGTCTGAGGGGACAGCTTAATCAGCCCCAGCATTTT. Protein: CASSLRGQLNQPQHF. V usage is TRBV12-3 or TRBV12-4 and J usage is TRBJ1-5, with 7 nucleotides matching TRBD1. The CDR3 sequence is 15 residues long. The trim removed 5 bases at V and 4 bases at J, leaving 8 bases unmatched.

This clonotype has only one observation. The chain couples TRBV15 to TRBJ2-2, with 8 bases matching TRBD2. The V segment lost 1 base and the J segment 5 bases; nucleotides outside the gene matches: 6. There are 16 residues in the CDR3. In germline, CDR1 is LNHNV, CDR2 YYDKDF (reference sequence). In DNA form, the CDR3 reads TGTGCCACCAGCAGAGGTGGACTAGCTCGGACCGGGGAGCTGTTTTTT. This encodes CATSRGGLARTGELFF. The variable domain in full, with the rest retrieved from reference TRBV15 and TRBJ2-2, is DAMVIQNPRYQVTQFGKPVTLSCSQTLNHNVMYWYQQKSSQAPKLLFHYYDKDFNNEADTPDNFQSRRPNTSFCFLDIRSPGLGDTAMYLCATSRGGLARTGELFFGEGSRLTVL.

This clonotype was counted at least ten times. DNA of the CDR3: TGCAGCGTTGAACAAACAGGCTCACCCTACGAGCAGTACTTC. Its translation is CSVEQTGSPYEQYF. The gene calls are TRBV29-1 and TRBJ2-7; a possible D gene is TRBD1 (5 bases). Trimming cost V 2 bases and J 2 bases, with 13 bases left between them. The V gene's germline CDR1 is SQVTM and CDR2 ANQGSEA. The CDR3 extends over 14 amino acids.

This clonotype showed up many times. This chain uses TRBV7-3 with TRBJ1-6; TRBD1 is a possible D gene (5 bases). This CDR3 region has 15 residues. The germline CDR1 and CDR2 sequences are SGHTA and FQGTGA. With 8 bases removed from V and 7 bases from J, the gap between germline ends came to 18 bases. This CDR3 is CASLTVGAWNSPLHF. The CDR3 DNA is TGTGCCAGCCTGACAGTGGGCGCGTGGAATTCACCCCTCCACTTT.

This clonotype has at least ten counts. CDR3 amino acids: CASSLDQGTEQYF. The CDR3 region has the DNA TGTGCCAGCAGTTTGGATCAGGGGACCGAGCAGTACTTC. The J gene is TRBJ2-7, the V gene TRBV11-2, with D possibly matching TRBD1 (6 bases). Trimming removed 6 bases at V and 6 bases at J, with 15 bases between. CDR1 is SGHAT, CDR2 FQNNGV, per germline. CDR3 size: 13 residues.

This clonotype was observed at least ten times. V is TRBV11-1 and J is TRBJ1-2; maybe TRBD1 (5 bases). The germline gives CDR1 SGHAT, CDR2 FQDESV (reference sequence). The CDR3 length is 17 residues. The V gene lost 5 bases and the J gene lost 0 bases, with 19 bases spanning the gap. The CDR3 spells CASSNRDRASPNYGYTF. CDR3 DNA: TGTGCCAGCAGCAACCGGGACCGGGCCTCCCCTAACTATGGCTACACCTTC.

The chain combines TRBV6-2 or TRBV6-3 with TRBJ1-6; unclear D gene. There are 13 residues in the CDR3. Germline assignment: CDR1 MNHEY and CDR2 SVGEGT. V lost 7 bases, J lost 8 bases, and 12 bases lay in between. The CDR3: CASKAYVDSPLHF. In DNA, the CDR3 is TGTGCCAGCAAGGCCTATGTGGATTCACCCCTCCACTTT.

In its sample, this clonotype was seen many times. The chain has TRBV7-8 and TRBJ2-7; the D call may be TRBD1 or TRBD2 (7 bases each). Germline CDR1 SGHVS, CDR2 FQNEAQ. This CDR3 has 15 amino acids. Between the trimmed V and J ends, which lost 5 bases and 0 bases, there was a span of 14 bases. The CDR3 sequence is CASSQGGGSSYEQYF. The CDR3 DNA reads TGTGCCAGCAGCCAGGGGGGCGGGAGCTCCTACGAGCAGTACTTC.

The chain couples TRBV28 to TRBJ1-1; TRBD1 aligns across 7 bases. There are 18 residues in the CDR3. Germline V gene data show CDR1 as MDHEN and CDR2 as SYDVKM. Trimming cost V 5 bases and J 5 bases; bases outside gene matches: 20. The CDR3 loop reads CASSPRGLLRGSGTEAFF. The CDR3 DNA reads TGTGCCAGCAGTCCTAGGGGTCTCCTCAGGGGGTCCGGGACTGAAGCTTTCTTT.